Listed here is a single T cell receptor beta chain. Its matching antigen is unknown. Reverse transcribed after extraction, RNA yielded cDNA as the sequencing template. The protocol was immunoSEQ multiplex PCR, while the TCRdb copy is restricted to in-frame clones and leaves out a portion. The sample includes over 120,000 clones, around 60% seen only once; the top ten take 5% to 7%. The entry originates in a study of CD8+ T cells in alopecia areata. Findings and limits, study-wide: Compared with normal scalp, lesional scalp had higher clonality and more expanded CD8+ clones.

The CDR3 is made up of 15 amino acids. Germline CDR1 reads MGHRA; CDR2 reads YSYEKL. J was trimmed by 5 bases and V by 1 base; bases with no gene match: 3. The specimen was CD4+ T cells sorted from blood, collected at week 0. The chain uses TRBV4-1 and TRBJ2-7; 12 nucleotides agree with TRBD2. This TCR was sampled from a human donor with alopecia areata. The CDR3 nucleotides read TGCGCCAGCAGCCAAGGGTCTAGCGGGGGGGACGAGCAGTACTTC. Its translation is CASSQGSSGGDEQYF.